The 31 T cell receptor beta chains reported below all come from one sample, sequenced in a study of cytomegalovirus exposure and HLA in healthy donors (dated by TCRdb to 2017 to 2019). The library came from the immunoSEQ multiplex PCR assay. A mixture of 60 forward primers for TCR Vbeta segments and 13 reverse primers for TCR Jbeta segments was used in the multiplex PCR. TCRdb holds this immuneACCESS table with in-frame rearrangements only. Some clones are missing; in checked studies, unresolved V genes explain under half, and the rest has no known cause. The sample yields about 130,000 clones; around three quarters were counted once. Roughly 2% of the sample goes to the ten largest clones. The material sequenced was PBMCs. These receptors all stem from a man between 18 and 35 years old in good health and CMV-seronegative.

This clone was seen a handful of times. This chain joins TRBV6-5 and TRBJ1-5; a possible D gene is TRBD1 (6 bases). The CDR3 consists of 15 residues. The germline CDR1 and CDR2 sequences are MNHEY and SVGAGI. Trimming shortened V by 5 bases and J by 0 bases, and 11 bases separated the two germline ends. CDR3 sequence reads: CASSRTAYSNQPQHF. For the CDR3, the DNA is TGTGCCAGCAGTCGGACAGCATATAGCAATCAGCCCCAGCATTTT.

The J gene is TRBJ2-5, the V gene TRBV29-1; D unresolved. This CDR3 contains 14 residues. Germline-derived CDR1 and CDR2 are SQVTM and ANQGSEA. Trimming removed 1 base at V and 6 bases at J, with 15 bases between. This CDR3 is CSVEVLTSRQTQYF. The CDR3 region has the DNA TGCAGCGTTGAAGTACTTACAAGCAGGCAGACCCAGTACTTC. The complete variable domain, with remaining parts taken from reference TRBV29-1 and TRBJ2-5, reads SAVISQKPSRDICQRGTSLTIQCQVDSQVTMMFWYRQQPGQSLTLIATANQGSEATYESGFVIDKFPISRPNLTFSTLTVSNMSPEDSSIYLCSVEVLTSRQTQYFGPGTRLLVL.

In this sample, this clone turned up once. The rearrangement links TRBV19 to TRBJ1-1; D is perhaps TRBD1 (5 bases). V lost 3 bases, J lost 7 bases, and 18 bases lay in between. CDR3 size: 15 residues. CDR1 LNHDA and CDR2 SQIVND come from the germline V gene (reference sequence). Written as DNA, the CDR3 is TGTGCCAGTAGTATTTTCGCGGTGTCAGGGCATGAAGCTTTCTTT. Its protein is CASSIFAVSGHEAFF.

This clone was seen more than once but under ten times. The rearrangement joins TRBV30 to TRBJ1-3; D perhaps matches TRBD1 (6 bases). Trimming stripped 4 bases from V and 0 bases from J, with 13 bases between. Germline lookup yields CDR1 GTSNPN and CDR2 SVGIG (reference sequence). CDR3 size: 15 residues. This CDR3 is CAWTRGGLSGNTIYF. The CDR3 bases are TGTGCCTGGACTAGGGGGGGACTCTCTGGAAACACCATATATTTT.

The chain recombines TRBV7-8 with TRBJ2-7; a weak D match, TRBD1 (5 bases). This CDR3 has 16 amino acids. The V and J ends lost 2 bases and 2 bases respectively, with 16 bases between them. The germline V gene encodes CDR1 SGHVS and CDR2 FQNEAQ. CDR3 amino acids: CASSLKLQVTAYEQYF. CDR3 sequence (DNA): TGTGCCAGCAGCTTAAAATTACAGGTCACCGCCTACGAGCAGTACTTC.

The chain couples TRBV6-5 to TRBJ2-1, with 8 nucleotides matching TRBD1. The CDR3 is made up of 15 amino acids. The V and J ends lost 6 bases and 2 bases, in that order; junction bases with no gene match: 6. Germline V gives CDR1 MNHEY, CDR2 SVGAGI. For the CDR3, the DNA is TGTGCCAGCAGCTTTGACAGGGGACCCTACAATGAGCAGTTCTTC. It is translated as CASSFDRGPYNEQFF.

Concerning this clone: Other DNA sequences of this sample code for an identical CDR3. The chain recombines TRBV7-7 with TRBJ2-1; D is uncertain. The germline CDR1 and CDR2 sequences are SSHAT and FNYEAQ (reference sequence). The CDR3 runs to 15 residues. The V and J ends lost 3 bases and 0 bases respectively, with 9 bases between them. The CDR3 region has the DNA TGTGCCAGCAGCTTCCGCGTGAGCTCCTACAATGAGCAGTTCTTC. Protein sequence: CASSFRVSSYNEQFF. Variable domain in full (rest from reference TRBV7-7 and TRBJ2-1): GAGVSQSPRYKVTKRGQDVTLRCDPISSHATLYWYQQALGQGPEFLTYFNYEAQPDKSGLPSDRFSAERPEGSISTLTIQRTEQRDSAMYRCASSFRVSSYNEQFFGPGTRLTVL.

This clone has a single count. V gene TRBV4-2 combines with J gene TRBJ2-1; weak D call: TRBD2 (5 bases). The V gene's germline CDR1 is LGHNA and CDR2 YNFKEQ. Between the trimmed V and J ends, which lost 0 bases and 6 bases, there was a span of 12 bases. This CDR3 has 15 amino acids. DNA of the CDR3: TGTGCCAGCAGCCAAGAAAGTCTAGCCTCCAATGAGCAGTTCTTC. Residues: CASSQESLASNEQFF.

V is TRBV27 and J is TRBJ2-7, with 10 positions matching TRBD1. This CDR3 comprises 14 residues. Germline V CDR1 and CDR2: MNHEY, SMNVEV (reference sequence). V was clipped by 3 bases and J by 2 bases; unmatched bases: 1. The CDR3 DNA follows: TGTGCCAGCAGTTTCGGGACAGGGGCCTACGAGCAGTACTTC. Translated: CASSFGTGAYEQYF.

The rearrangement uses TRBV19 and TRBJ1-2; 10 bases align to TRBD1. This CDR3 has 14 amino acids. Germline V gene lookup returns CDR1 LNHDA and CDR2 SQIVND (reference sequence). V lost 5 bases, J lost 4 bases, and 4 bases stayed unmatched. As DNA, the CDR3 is TGTGCCAGTAGTTTGGGACAGGGGAGCTATGGCTACACCTTC. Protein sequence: CASSLGQGSYGYTF.

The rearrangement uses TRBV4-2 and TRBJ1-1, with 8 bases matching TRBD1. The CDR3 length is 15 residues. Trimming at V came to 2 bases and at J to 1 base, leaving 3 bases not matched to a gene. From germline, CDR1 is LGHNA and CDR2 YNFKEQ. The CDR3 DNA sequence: TGTGCCAGCAGCCAAACAGGACAGGGGAACACTGAAGCTTTCTTT. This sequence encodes CASSQTGQGNTEAFF.

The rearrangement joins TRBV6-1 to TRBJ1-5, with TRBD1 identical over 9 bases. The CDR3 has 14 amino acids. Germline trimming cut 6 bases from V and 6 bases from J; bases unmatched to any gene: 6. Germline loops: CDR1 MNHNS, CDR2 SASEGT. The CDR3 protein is CASRNRGPFQPQHF. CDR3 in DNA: TGTGCCAGCAGGAACAGGGGGCCTTTTCAGCCCCAGCATTTT.

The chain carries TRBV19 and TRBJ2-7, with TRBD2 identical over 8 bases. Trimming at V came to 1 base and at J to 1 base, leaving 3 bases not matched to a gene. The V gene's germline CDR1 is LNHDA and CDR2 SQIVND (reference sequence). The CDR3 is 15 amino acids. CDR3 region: CASSIAGLESYEQYF. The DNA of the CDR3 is TGTGCCAGTAGTATAGCGGGACTAGAATCCTACGAGCAGTACTTC. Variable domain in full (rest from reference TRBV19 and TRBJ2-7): DGGITQSPKYLFRKEGQNVTLSCEQNLNHDAMYWYRQDPGQGLRLIYYSQIVNDFQKGDIAEGYSVSREKKESFPLTVTSAQKNPTAFYLCASSIAGLESYEQYFGPGTRLTVT.

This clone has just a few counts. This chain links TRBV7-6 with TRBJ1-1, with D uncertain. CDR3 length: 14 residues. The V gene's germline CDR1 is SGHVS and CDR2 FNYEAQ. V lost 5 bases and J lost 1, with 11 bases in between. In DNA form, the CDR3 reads TGTGCCAGCAGCGGTACCCTGAGGAACACTGAAGCTTTCTTT. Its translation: CASSGTLRNTEAFF.

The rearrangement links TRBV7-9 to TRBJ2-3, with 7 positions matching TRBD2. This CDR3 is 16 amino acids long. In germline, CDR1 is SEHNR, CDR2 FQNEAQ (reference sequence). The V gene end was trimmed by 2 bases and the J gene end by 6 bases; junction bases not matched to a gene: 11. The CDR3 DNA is TGTGCCAGCAGCTTATGGACTAGGGCTGGTTCCGATACGCAGTATTTT. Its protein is CASSLWTRAGSDTQYF.

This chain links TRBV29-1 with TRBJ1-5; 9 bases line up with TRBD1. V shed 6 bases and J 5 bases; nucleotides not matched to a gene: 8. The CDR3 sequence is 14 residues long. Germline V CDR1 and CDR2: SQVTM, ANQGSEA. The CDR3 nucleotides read TGCAGCGTGCGGGGGACAGGGTTCGATCAGCCCCAGCATTTT. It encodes CSVRGTGFDQPQHF.

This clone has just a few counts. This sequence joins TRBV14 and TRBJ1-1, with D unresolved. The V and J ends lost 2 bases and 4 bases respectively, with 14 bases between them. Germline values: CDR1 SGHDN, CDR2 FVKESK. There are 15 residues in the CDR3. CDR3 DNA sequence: TGTGCCAGCAGCCAATGGGCCGGGGTTGGCACTGAAGCTTTCTTT. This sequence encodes CASSQWAGVGTEAFF.

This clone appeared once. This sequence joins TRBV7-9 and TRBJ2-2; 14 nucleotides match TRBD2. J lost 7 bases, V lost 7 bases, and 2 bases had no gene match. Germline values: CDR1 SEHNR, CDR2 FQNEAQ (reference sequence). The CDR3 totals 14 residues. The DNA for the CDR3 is TGTGCCAGCACGGGACTAGCGGGAGTCGGGGAGCTGTTTTTT. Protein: CASTGLAGVGELFF. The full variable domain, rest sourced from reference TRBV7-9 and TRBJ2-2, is DTGVSQNPRHKITKRGQNVTFRCDPISEHNRLYWYRQTLGQGPEFLTYFQNEAQLEKSRLLSDRFSAERPKGSFSTLEIQRTEQGDSAMYLCASTGLAGVGELFFGEGSRLTVL.

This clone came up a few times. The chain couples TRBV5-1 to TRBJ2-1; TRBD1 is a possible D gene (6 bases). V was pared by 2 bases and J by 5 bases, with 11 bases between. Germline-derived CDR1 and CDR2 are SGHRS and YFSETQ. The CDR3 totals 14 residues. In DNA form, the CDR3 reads TGCGCCAGCAGCTTACAGGGTCCCGACAATGAGCAGTTCTTC. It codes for CASSLQGPDNEQFF.

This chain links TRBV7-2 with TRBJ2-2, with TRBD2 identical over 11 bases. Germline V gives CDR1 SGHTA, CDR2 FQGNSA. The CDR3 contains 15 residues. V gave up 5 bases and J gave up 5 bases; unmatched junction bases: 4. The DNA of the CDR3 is TGTGCCAGCAGCAAGGGGACTAGCGGTACCGGGGAGCTGTTTTTT. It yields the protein CASSKGTSGTGELFF.

The CDR3 nucleotides read TGTGCCAGCAGCCGCGGACTAGCGGGAGTACCCGAGCAGTACGTC. It encodes CASSRGLAGVPEQYV. This chain links TRBV6-6 with TRBJ2-7; TRBD2 aligns across 13 bases. The CDR3 totals 15 residues. CDR1 MNHNY and CDR2 SVGAGI come from the germline V gene (reference sequence). V shed 6 bases and J 6 bases; nucleotides not matched to a gene: 8.

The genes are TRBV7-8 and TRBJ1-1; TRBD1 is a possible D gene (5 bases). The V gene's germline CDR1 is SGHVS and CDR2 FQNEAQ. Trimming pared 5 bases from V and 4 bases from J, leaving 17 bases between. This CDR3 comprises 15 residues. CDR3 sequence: CASSKRVRVGTEAFF. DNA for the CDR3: TGTGCCAGCAGCAAAAGGGTCAGGGTAGGCACTGAAGCTTTCTTT.

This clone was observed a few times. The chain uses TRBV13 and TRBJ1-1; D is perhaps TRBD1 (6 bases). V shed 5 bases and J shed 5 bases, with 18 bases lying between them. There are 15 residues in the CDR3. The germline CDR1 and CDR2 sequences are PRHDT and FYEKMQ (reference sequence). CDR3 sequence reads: CASSPLGTMGTEAFF. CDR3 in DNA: TGTGCCAGCAGCCCCTTGGGGACAATGGGTACTGAAGCTTTCTTT.

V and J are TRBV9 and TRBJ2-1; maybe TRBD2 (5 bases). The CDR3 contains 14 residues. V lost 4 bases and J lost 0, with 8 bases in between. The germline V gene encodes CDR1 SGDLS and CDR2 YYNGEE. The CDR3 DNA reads TGTGCCAGCAGCACAACTAGCTCCTACAATGAGCAGTTCTTC. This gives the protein CASSTTSSYNEQFF.

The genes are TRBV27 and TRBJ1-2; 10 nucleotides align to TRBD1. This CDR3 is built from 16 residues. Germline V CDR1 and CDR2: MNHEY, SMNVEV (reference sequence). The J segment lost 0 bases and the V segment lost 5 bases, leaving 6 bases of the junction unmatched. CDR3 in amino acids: CASSTGQGLSNYGYTF. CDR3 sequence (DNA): TGTGCCAGCAGTACGGGACAGGGGTTATCTAACTATGGCTACACCTTC.

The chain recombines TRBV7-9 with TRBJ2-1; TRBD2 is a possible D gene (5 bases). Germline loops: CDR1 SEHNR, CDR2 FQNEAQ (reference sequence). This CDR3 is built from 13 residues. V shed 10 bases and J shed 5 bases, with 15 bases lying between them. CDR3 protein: CANLIPGNNEQFF. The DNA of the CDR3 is TGTGCCAACCTTATTCCGGGAAACAATGAGCAGTTCTTC.

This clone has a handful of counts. The DNA for the CDR3 is TGCGCCAGCAGCTTGGTCACGGGCGGACAGTCACCCCTCCACTTT. Translation: CASSLVTGGQSPLHF. This chain connects TRBV5-1 to TRBJ1-6; TRBD1 might be the D (6 bases). This CDR3 spans 15 amino acids. V was shortened by 0 bases and J by 10 bases, with 14 bases between the two germline ends. Germline loops: CDR1 SGHRS, CDR2 YFSETQ.

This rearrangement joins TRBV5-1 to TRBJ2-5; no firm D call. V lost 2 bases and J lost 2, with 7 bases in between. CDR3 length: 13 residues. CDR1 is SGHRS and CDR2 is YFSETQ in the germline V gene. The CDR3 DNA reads TGCGCCAGCAGCTTACAACTACAAGAGACCCAGTACTTC. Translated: CASSLQLQETQYF.

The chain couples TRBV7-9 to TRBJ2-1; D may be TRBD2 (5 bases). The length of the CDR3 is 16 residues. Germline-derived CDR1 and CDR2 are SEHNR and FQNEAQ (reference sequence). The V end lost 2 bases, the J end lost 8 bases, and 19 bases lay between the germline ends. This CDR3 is CASSLRGFRDWDEQFF. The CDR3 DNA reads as TGTGCCAGCAGCTTAAGAGGGTTTAGGGATTGGGATGAGCAGTTCTTC.

The CDR3 nucleotides are TGTGCCTGGAGTCCGAGATCAGCGGGTTGGTACAATGAGCAGTTCTTC. This codes for CAWSPRSAGWYNEQFF. V and J are TRBV30 and TRBJ2-1, with TRBD2 as a possible D gene (6 bases). The CDR3 consists of 16 residues. The germline V gene encodes CDR1 GTSNPN and CDR2 SVGIG (reference sequence). The V and J ends lost 2 bases and 4 bases respectively, with 18 bases between them.

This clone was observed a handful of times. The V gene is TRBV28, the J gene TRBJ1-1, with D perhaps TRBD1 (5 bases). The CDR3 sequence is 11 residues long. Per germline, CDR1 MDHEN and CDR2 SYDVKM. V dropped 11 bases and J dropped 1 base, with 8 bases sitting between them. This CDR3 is CAAGGNTEAFF. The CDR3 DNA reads TGTGCCGCGGGGGGGAACACTGAAGCTTTCTTT.